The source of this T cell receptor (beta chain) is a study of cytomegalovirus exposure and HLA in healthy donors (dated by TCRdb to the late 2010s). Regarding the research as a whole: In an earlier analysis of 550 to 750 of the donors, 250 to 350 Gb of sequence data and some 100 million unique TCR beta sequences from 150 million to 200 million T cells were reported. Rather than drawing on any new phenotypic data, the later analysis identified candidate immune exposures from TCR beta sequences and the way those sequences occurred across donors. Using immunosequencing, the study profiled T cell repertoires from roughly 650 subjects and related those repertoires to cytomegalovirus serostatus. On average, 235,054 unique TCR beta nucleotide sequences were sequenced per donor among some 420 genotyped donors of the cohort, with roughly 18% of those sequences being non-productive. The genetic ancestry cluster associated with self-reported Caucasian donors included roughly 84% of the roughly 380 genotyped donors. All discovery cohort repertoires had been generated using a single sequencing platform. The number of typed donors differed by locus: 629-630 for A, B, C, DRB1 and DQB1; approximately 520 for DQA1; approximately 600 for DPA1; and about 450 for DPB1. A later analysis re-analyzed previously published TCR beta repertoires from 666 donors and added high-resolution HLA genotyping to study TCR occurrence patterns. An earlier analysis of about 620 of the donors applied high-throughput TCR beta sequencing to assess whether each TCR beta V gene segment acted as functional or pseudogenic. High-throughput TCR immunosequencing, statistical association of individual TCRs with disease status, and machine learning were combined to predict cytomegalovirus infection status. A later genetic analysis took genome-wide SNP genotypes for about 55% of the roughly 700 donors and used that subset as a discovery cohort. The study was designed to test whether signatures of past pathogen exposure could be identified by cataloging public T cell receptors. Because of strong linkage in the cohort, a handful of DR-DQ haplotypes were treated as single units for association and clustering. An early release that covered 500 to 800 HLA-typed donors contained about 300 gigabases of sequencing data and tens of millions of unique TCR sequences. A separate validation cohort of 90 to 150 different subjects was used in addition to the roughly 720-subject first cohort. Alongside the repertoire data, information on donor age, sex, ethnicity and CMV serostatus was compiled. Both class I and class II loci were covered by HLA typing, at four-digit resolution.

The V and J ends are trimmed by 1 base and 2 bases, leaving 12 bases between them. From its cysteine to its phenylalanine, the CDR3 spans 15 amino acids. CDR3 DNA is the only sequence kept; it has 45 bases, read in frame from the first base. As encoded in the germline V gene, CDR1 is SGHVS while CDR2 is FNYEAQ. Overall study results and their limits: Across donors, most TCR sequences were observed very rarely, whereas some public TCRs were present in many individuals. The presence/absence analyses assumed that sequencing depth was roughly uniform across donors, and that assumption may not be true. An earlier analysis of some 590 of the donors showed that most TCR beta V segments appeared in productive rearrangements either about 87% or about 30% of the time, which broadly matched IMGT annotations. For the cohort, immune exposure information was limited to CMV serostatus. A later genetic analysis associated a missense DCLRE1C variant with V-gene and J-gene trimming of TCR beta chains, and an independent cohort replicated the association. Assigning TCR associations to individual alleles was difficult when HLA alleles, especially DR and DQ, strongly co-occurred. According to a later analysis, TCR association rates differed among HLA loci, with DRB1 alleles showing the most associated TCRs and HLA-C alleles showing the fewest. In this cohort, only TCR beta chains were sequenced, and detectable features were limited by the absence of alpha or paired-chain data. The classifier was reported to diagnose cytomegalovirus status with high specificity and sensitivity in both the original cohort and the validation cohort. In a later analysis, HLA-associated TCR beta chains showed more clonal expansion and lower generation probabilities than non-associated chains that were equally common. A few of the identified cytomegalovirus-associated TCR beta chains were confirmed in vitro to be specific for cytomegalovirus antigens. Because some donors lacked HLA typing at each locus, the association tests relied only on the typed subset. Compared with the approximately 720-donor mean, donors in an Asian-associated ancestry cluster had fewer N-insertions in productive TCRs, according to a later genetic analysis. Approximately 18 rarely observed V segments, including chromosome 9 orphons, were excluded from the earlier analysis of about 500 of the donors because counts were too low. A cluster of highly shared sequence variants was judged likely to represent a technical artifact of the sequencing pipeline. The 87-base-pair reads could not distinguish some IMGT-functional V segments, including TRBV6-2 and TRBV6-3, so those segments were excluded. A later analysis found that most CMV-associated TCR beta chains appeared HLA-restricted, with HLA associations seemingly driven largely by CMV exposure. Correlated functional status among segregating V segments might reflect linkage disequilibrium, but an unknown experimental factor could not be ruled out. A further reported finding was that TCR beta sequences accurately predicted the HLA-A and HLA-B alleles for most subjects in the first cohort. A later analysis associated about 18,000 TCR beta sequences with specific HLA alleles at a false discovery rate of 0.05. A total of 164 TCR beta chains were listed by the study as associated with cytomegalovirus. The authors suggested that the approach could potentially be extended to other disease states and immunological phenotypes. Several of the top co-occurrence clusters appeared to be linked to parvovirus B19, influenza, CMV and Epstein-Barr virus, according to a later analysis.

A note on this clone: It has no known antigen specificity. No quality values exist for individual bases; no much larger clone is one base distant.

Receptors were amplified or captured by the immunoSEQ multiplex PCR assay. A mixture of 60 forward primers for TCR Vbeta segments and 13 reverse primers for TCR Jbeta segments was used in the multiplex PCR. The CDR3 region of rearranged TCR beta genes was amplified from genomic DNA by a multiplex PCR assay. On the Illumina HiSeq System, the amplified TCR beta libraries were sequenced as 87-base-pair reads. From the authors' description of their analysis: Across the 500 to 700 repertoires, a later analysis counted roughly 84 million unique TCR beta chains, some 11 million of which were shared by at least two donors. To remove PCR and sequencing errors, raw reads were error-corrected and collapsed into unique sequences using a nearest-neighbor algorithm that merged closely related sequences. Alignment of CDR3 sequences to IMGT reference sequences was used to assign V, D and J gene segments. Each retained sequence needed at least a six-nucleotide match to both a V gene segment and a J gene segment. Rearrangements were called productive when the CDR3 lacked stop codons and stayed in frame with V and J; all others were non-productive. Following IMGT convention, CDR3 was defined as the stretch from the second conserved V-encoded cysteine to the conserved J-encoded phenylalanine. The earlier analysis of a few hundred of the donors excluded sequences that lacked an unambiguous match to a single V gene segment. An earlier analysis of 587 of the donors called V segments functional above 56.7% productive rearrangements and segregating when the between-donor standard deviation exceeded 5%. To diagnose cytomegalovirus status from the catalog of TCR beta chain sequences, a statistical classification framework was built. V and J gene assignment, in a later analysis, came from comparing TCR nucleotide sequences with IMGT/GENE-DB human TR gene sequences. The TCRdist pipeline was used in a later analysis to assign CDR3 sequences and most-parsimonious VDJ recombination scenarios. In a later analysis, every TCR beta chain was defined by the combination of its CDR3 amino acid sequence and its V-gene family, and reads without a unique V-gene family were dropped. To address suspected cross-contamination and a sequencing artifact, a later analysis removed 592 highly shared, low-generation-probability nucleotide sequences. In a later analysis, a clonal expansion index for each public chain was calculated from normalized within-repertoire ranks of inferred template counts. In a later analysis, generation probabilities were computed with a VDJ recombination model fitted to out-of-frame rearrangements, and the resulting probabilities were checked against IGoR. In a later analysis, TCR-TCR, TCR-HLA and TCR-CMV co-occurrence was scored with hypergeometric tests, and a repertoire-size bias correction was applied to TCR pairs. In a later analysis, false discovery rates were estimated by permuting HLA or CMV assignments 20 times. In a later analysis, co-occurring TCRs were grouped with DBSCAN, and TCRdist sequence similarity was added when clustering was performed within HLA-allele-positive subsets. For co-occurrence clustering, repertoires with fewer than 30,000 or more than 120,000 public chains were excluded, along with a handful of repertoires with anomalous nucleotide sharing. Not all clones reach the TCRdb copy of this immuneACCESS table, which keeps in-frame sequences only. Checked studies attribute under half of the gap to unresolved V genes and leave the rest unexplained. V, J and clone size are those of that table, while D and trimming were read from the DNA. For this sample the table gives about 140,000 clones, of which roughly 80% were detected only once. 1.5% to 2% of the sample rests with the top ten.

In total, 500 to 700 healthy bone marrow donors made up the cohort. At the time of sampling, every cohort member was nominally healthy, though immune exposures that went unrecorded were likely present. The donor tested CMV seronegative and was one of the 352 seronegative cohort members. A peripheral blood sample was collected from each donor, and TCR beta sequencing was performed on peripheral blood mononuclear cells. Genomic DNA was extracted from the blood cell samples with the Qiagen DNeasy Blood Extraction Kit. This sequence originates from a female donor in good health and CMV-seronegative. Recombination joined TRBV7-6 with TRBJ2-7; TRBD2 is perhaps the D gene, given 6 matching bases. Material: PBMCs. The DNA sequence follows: TGTGCCAGCAGCTTAGTTGCTAGCGATACCTACGAGCAGTACTTC. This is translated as CASSLVASDTYEQYF.